This TCR beta chain was captured by sequencing in a study of CD8 T cells in Susac syndrome. The authors carried out high-throughput sequencing of TCR beta. They applied it to CD8+ and CD4+ T cells obtained from blood. After extraction with the RNeasy kit, about 0.45 to 1 ug of the RNA was reverse transcribed using random hexamers. TCRdb redid the calling of the immunoSEQ multiplex PCR reads with MiXCR, one entry per CDR3 protein. The data contain around 160,000 distinct CDR3 sequences, less than 95% of them singletons. This clonotype was seen a handful of times. The CDR3 is made up of 14 amino acids. V dropped 5 bases and J dropped 2; count of bases not matched to a gene: 3. CDR1 is LNHDA, CDR2 SQIVND, per germline (reference sequence).

Material: CD4+ T cells from PBMCs. This receptor was taken from a human donor with multiple sclerosis. The gene calls are TRBV19 and TRBJ2-5; 9 bases fit TRBD1. In nucleotides, the CDR3 is TGTGCCAGTAGTGTACAGGGGGCGCAAGAGACCCAGTACTTC. Encoded protein: CASSVQGAQETQYF.